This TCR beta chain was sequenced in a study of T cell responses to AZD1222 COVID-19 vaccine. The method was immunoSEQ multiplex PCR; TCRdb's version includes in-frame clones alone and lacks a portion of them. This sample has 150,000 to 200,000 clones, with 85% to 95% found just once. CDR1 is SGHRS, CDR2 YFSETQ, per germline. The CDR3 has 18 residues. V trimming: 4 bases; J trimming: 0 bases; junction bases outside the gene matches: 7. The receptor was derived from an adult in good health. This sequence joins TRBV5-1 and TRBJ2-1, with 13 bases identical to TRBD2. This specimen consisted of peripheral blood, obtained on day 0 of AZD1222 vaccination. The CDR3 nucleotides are TGCGCCAGCAGCCCGGGACTAGCGGGACTCAGCTCCTACAATGAGCAGTTCTTC. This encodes CASSPGLAGLSSYNEQFF.